These T cell receptor beta chains were read from a single sample in a study of blood T cell repertoires in COVID-19. Profiled with immunoSEQ multiplex PCR; TCRdb holds only in-frame clones, not every one. This table holds around 120,000 clones, roughly four fifths found once. Sequenced: peripheral blood. The receptors derive from a man aged 50-60 years with acute or convalescent COVID-19. Both conserved end residues are part of each CDR3. A D gene is named only where the DNA matches it firmly. Size is stated for part of the rows, as once, few or many counts, or as a class when the clone is expanded.

V	J	size	D	CDR3	DNA
TRBV5-6	TRBJ2-7	-	-	CASSLRNRAEQYF	TGTGCCAGCAGCTTGAGGAACAGAGCCGAGCAGTACTTC
TRBV27	TRBJ2-1	-	TRBD2	CASSSPTGLAGVRNEQFF	TGTGCCAGCAGTTCCCCTACCGGACTAGCGGGAGTTAGGAATGAGCAGTTCTTC
TRBV9	TRBJ1-5	-	TRBD1	CASSGTGGREPQHF	TGTGCCAGCAGCGGGACAGGGGGCAGGGAGCCCCAGCATTTT
TRBV6-5	TRBJ2-5	-	-	CASSYRRPGQETQYF	TGTGCCAGCAGTTACCGGAGACCCGGCCAAGAGACCCAGTACTTC
TRBV27	TRBJ1-1	-	-	CASSLHVGSNTEAFF	TGTGCCAGCAGTTTACATGTAGGGAGTAACACTGAAGCTTTCTTT
TRBV6-4	TRBJ1-1	-	TRBD1	CASSGPDRVPEAFF	TGTGCCAGCAGTGGGCCGGACAGGGTACCTGAAGCTTTCTTT
TRBV6-4	TRBJ2-1	-	TRBD2	CASSDSSGGLDEQFF	TGTGCCAGCAGTGACTCGAGCGGGGGGCTCGATGAGCAGTTCTTC
TRBV24-1	TRBJ1-1	-	TRBD1	CASSGQPGTEAFF	TGTGCCTCCTCGGGACAGCCAGGCACTGAAGCTTTCTTT
TRBV11-3	TRBJ2-4	few	TRBD2	CASSLGGRDIQYF	TGTGCCAGCAGCTTAGGAGGGAGGGACATTCAGTACTTC
TRBV5-4	TRBJ2-3	-	TRBD2	CASSYLGLAGGGSGTDTQYF	TGTGCCAGCAGCTACCTCGGACTAGCGGGAGGGGGAAGTGGGACAGATACGCAGTATTTT
TRBV11-3	TRBJ2-3	-	TRBD2	CASSSTGTSGSTDTQYF	TGTGCCAGCAGCTCTACCGGGACTAGCGGTAGCACAGATACGCAGTATTTT
TRBV28	TRBJ1-4	-	TRBD1	CASSLDRGREKLFF	TGTGCCAGCAGCTTGGACAGGGGGCGTGAAAAACTGTTTTTT
TRBV5-5	TRBJ2-4	-	TRBD1	CASSLTGTGSNIQYF	TGTGCCAGCAGCTTGACAGGGACAGGGTCGAACATTCAGTACTTC
TRBV5-1	TRBJ2-7	few	-	CASSRGFYEQYF	TGCGCCAGCAGCAGAGGTTTTTACGAGCAGTACTTC
TRBV7-6	TRBJ2-1	-	TRBD2	CASSFGLAGPLRSYNEQFF	TGTGCCAGCAGCTTCGGACTAGCGGGGCCCCTAAGATCCTACAATGAGCAGTTCTTC
TRBV5-1	TRBJ2-2	-	-	CASSLYLAGELFF	TGCGCCAGCAGCTTGTATCTAGCAGGGGAGCTGTTTTTT
TRBV10-2	TRBJ2-1	-	-	CASSERGYEQFF	TGCGCCAGCAGTGAGAGGGGGTACGAGCAGTTCTTC
TRBV7-8	TRBJ2-3	few	-	CASSLVTGWSADTQYF	TGTGCCAGCAGCTTAGTTACGGGGTGGTCGGCAGATACGCAGTATTTT
TRBV7-3	TRBJ1-3	few	TRBD1	CASSMTDRPGDTIYF	TGTGCCAGCAGCATGACGGACAGGCCTGGAGACACCATATATTTT
TRBV19	TRBJ2-7	-	TRBD2	CASSRLAGSHEQYF	TGTGCCAGTAGCCGACTAGCAGGGTCCCACGAGCAGTACTTC
TRBV6-5	TRBJ1-5	-	TRBD1	CASSPTGVEQPQHF	TGTGCCAGCAGCCCGACAGGGGTTGAACAGCCCCAGCATTTT
TRBV6-1	TRBJ2-5	-	TRBD2	CASSEPAGGRETQYF	TGTGCCAGCAGTGAACCGGCGGGGGGTAGGGAGACCCAGTACTTC
TRBV5-5	TRBJ2-7	few	TRBD1	CASTPGQALYEQYF	TGTGCCAGCACCCCGGGACAGGCCCTCTACGAGCAGTACTTC
TRBV13	TRBJ2-5	-	TRBD1	CASSQQGAVGETQYF	TGTGCCAGCAGCCAACAGGGGGCGGTAGGTGAGACCCAGTACTTC
TRBV11-2	TRBJ1-1	-	TRBD1	CASSLGQGAFF	TGTGCCAGCAGCTTAGGACAGGGTGCTTTCTTT
TRBV7-3	TRBJ2-2	-	-	CASSPRRAHTGELFF	TGTGCCAGCAGCCCCCGGAGGGCGCACACCGGGGAGCTGTTTTTT
TRBV6-6	TRBJ2-7	-	-	CASSYSTREGYEQYF	TGTGCCAGCAGTTACTCTACTAGGGAAGGATACGAGCAGTACTTC
TRBV3-1/TRBV3-2	TRBJ2-1	-	TRBD1	CASSLGRGLRNEQFF	TGTGCCAGCAGCCTAGGCAGGGGGCTCCGGAATGAGCAGTTCTTC
TRBV30	TRBJ1-2	-	TRBD1	CAYGQGDVGYTF	TGTGCCTACGGACAGGGTGATGTTGGCTACACCTTC
TRBV6-5	TRBJ1-5	-	-	CASNFAEEQPQHF	TGTGCCAGCAATTTCGCAGAGGAGCAGCCCCAGCATTTT
TRBV3-1/TRBV3-2	TRBJ2-3	-	-	CASSRYGYSTDTQYF	TGTGCCAGCAGCCGATACGGGTATAGCACAGATACGCAGTATTTT
TRBV6-5	TRBJ2-1	-	TRBD2	CASSPGLAGAGEQFF	TGTGCCAGCAGTCCCGGACTAGCGGGGGCAGGAGAGCAGTTCTTC
TRBV6-1	TRBJ1-2	-	-	CASSEEGTEPNYGYTF	TGTGCCAGCAGTGAAGAAGGCACAGAGCCTAACTATGGCTACACCTTC
TRBV3-1/TRBV3-2	TRBJ2-7	-	-	CASSQDPAAIPFYEQYF	TGTGCCAGCAGCCAAGATCCCGCGGCTATTCCTTTCTACGAGCAGTACTTC
TRBV2	TRBJ2-3	once	-	CAIDPNRVSSDTQYF	TGTGCCATCGACCCAAACAGGGTTTCTTCGGATACGCAGTATTTT
TRBV3-1/TRBV3-2	TRBJ1-6	few	TRBD1	CASSQRQGDNSPLHF	TGTGCCAGCAGCCAGAGACAGGGGGACAATTCACCCCTCCACTTT
TRBV19	TRBJ2-3	-	TRBD2	CASSTFSGRVTDTQYF	TGTGCCAGTAGTACCTTCAGCGGGAGGGTCACAGATACGCAGTATTTT
TRBV6-5	TRBJ2-7	few	TRBD1	CASSYSTGISSYEQYF	TGTGCCAGCAGTTACTCGACAGGGATTAGCTCCTACGAGCAGTACTTC
TRBV6-5	TRBJ2-7	few	TRBD1	CASGTGGYEQYF	TGTGCCAGCGGGACAGGGGGCTACGAGCAGTACTTC
TRBV28	TRBJ1-1	-	TRBD1	CASSHGQVNTEAFF	TGTGCCAGCAGCCATGGACAGGTGAACACTGAAGCTTTCTTT
TRBV11-3	TRBJ2-3	-	-	CASSAQGLPTDTQYF	TGTGCCAGCAGCGCCCAGGGACTCCCCACAGATACGCAGTATTTT